This T cell receptor (beta chain) originates from a study of blood T cell repertoires in COVID-19. V trimming: 2 bases; J trimming: 4 bases; junction bases outside the gene matches: 7. CDR1 and CDR2 (germline): SGDLS, YYNGEE. The CDR3 extends over 15 amino acids. Data came from immunoSEQ multiplex PCR; TCRdb stores just in-frame clones and leaves some out. Here the sample spans tens of thousands of clones, more than 85% being singletons. The V call is TRBV9, the J call TRBJ2-3; TRBD1 agrees at 7 bases. The TCR sequence derives from a woman of 80 years or more with acute or convalescent COVID-19. Material for sequencing was peripheral blood. This CDR3 is CASSVSTGASDTQYF. CDR3 DNA: TGTGCCAGCAGCGTTTCAACAGGGGCTTCAGATACGCAGTATTTT.